A selection of T cell receptor beta chains follows, all from one sample in a study of T cell responses to AZD1222 COVID-19 vaccine. The repertoire was sequenced with immunoSEQ multiplex PCR; TCRdb's copy has only in-frame clones and lacks some. The sample has 100,000 or so clones; around 90% are singletons. The sequencing here drew on peripheral blood, taken on day 0 of AZD1222 vaccination. The receptors stem from an adult in good health. CDR3s include the opening cysteine and the closing phenylalanine or tryptophan. D genes are given only for firm matches. Size values are once, few and many counts, or a class for expanded clones, and some rows have none.

cdr3_aa cdr3_nt v_call clone_size j_call d_call
CATKGIREQYF TGTGCCACTAAGGGGATAAGGGAGCAGTACTTC TRBV28 once TRBJ2-7 .
CASSHMGGVGTGELFF TGCGCCAGCAGCCACATGGGGGGAGTTGGCACCGGGGAGCTGTTTTTT TRBV4-1 . TRBJ2-2 .
CASSFGWKEGETQYF TGTGCCAGCAGCTTCGGGTGGAAGGAAGGGGAGACCCAGTACTTC TRBV5-4 . TRBJ2-5 .
CASTGATSPNEQFF TGTGCCAGCACGGGGGCCACTAGCCCCAATGAGCAGTTCTTC TRBV28 . TRBJ2-1 .
CASSQVGAGSNQPQHF TGTGCCAGCAGCCAAGTGGGTGCAGGGAGCAATCAGCCCCAGCATTTT TRBV4-2 . TRBJ1-5 .
CASSLQVQETQYF TGCGCCAGCAGCTTACAGGTACAAGAGACCCAGTACTTC TRBV5-1 . TRBJ2-5 .
CASSLEGASGANVLTF TGTGCCAGCAGCTTAGAAGGGGCTTCTGGGGCCAACGTCCTGACTTTC TRBV11-2 . TRBJ2-6 .
CASNAIGTANYGYTF TGTGCCAGCAATGCTATAGGGACAGCTAACTATGGCTACACCTTC TRBV6-5 . TRBJ1-2 TRBD1
CASSLDRGDTIYF TGTGCCAGCAGCTTAGACAGGGGTGACACCATATATTTT TRBV7-9 . TRBJ1-3 TRBD1
CATSQTDRSSYNSPLHF TGTGCCACCAGTCAAACTGACAGGAGCTCCTATAATTCACCCCTCCACTTT TRBV15 . TRBJ1-6 .
CASSQESGSGNTIYF TGTGCCAGCAGCCAAGAATCGGGTTCCGGGAACACCATATATTTT TRBV3-1/TRBV3-2 . TRBJ1-3 .
CASSPTKGGREPSTDTQYF TGTGCCAGCAGCCCTACGAAAGGGGGGCGGGAGCCTAGCACAGATACGCAGTATTTT TRBV11-3 . TRBJ2-3 .
CASSLELAGYVEQYF TGTGCCAGCAGTTTAGAATTAGCGGGATATGTGGAGCAGTACTTC TRBV27 . TRBJ2-7 TRBD2
CASSNLEWDGRANTGELFF TGTGCCAGCAGCAACCTGGAGTGGGACGGGAGGGCGAACACCGGGGAGCTGTTTTTT TRBV21-1 . TRBJ2-2 .
CASKPSGGDYNEQFF TGTGCCAGCAAACCATCAGGGGGCGACTACAATGAGCAGTTCTTC TRBV28 . TRBJ2-1 TRBD1
CASRPGGITEAFF TGTGCCAGTAGGCCGGGGGGGATAACTGAAGCTTTCTTT TRBV19 . TRBJ1-1 .
CASSEETKNEQFF TGTGCCAGCAGTGAGGAGACAAAGAATGAGCAGTTCTTC TRBV2 . TRBJ2-1 .
CASRTGLAGSYEQYF TGTGCCAGTAGAACTGGACTAGCGGGGAGCTACGAGCAGTACTTC TRBV19 . TRBJ2-7 TRBD2
CASSLSHYSPLHF TGTGCCAGCAGTTTATCCCACTATTCACCCCTCCACTTT TRBV28 . TRBJ1-6 .
CASAGLAGAQETQYF TGTGCCAGCGCAGGACTAGCGGGCGCCCAAGAGACCCAGTACTTC TRBV2 . TRBJ2-5 TRBD2
CASSSPGTRDEQFF TGTGCCAGTAGCTCTCCCGGGACTAGAGATGAGCAGTTCTTC TRBV19 . TRBJ2-1 TRBD2
CASSLGGGSNQPQHF TGTGCCAGCAGCTTAGGAGGTGGGAGCAATCAGCCCCAGCATTTT TRBV7-2 . TRBJ1-5 .
CASSLARAGEQYF TGTGCCAGCAGCTTAGCACGAGCGGGTGAGCAGTACTTC TRBV7-8 once TRBJ2-7 .
CARNRGQGEKLFF TGCGCCAGGAACAGGGGGCAGGGTGAAAAACTGTTTTTT TRBV23-1 . TRBJ1-4 TRBD1
CASSLQAGDQPQHF TGTGCCAGCAGCTTACAGGCAGGGGATCAGCCCCAGCATTTT TRBV7-6 . TRBJ1-5 .
CASSQSGGPPPSGANVLTF TGCGCCAGCAGTCAATCTGGGGGCCCGCCCCCCTCTGGGGCCAACGTCCTGACTTTC TRBV23-1 . TRBJ2-6 .
CASREISTGEKLFF TGTGCCAGCCGGGAGATCTCAACAGGTGAAAAACTGTTTTTT TRBV28 . TRBJ1-4 .
CASSSSLSNTEAFF TGCGCCAGCAGCTCCAGTCTTTCGAACACTGAAGCTTTCTTT TRBV5-1 . TRBJ1-1 .
CATSVNRGNTGELFF TGTGCCACCAGTGTCAACAGGGGGAACACCGGGGAGCTGTTTTTT TRBV24-1 . TRBJ2-2 TRBD1
CASSLWEGGDPDTQYF TGTGCCAGCAGTTTATGGGAGGGCGGGGACCCAGATACGCAGTATTTT TRBV27 . TRBJ2-3 TRBD2
CASSRDIPSSYNSPLHF TGTGCCAGCAGCCGGGACATCCCGAGCTCCTATAATTCACCCCTCCACTTT TRBV7-6 . TRBJ1-6 .
CASSLGQEVEQYF TGTGCCAGCAGCTTAGGACAGGAGGTCGAGCAGTACTTC TRBV9 . TRBJ2-7 TRBD1
CASSLEGNGYTF TGTGCCAGCAGCTTGGAAGGAAATGGCTACACCTTC TRBV5-4 . TRBJ1-2 .
CASSLRQASDTQYF TGTGCCAGCAGCTTAAGACAGGCTTCAGATACGCAGTATTTT TRBV9 . TRBJ2-3 .
CASSMGQVSYEQYF TGTGCCAGCAGTATGGGACAGGTATCCTACGAGCAGTACTTC TRBV2 . TRBJ2-7 TRBD1
CASSIGSTGRSTDTQYF TGTGCCAGTAGTATAGGGTCGACAGGGAGGAGCACAGATACGCAGTATTTT TRBV19 . TRBJ2-3 .
CASSLSSYEQYF TGTGCCAGCAGTCTTAGCTCCTACGAGCAGTACTTC TRBV28 . TRBJ2-7 .
CASSSIWGSGSYEQYF TGTGCCAGCAGTTCTATATGGGGGAGCGGATCCTACGAGCAGTACTTC TRBV28 . TRBJ2-7 .
CARAQVGLAGADGELFF TGTGCCAGAGCACAAGTCGGACTAGCGGGAGCTGACGGGGAGCTGTTTTTT TRBV19 . TRBJ2-2 TRBD2
CASSRRTNIPNEQFF TGTGCCAGCAGCCGCAGGACTAACATCCCCAATGAGCAGTTCTTC TRBV14 . TRBJ2-1 .
CASSLGQGSQAYEQYF TGTGCCAGCAGTTTAGGACAGGGGTCGCAAGCCTACGAGCAGTACTTC TRBV28 . TRBJ2-7 TRBD1
CASSPRLVHNSPLHF TGTGCCAGCAGCCCCCGGCTAGTGCATAATTCACCCCTCCACTTT TRBV28 . TRBJ1-6 .
CASSLEAGTNEKLFF TGCGCCAGCAGCTTGGAGGCAGGGACTAATGAAAAACTGTTTTTT TRBV5-1 . TRBJ1-4 .
CASSFVGNEAYNEQFF TGTGCCAGCAGTTTCGTGGGGAACGAGGCCTACAATGAGCAGTTCTTC TRBV2 few TRBJ2-1 .
CASSSEARGIGNTIYF TGTGCCAGCAGCTCCGAAGCGAGGGGCATAGGAAACACCATATATTTT TRBV11-2 . TRBJ1-3 .
CASSQGTTSGSDTQYF TGCGCCAGCAGCCAAGGAACGACTAGCGGATCAGATACGCAGTATTTT TRBV4-3 once TRBJ2-3 TRBD2
CATQAGWRQPQHF TGTGCGACGCAGGCAGGGTGGAGGCAGCCCCAGCATTTT TRBV7-9 . TRBJ1-5 .
CASSLRPANTGELFF TGTGCCAGCAGCCTGCGACCCGCGAACACCGGGGAGCTGTTTTTT TRBV4-2 . TRBJ2-2 .
CASSPLVVAGSYEQYF TGTGCCAGCAGTCCCCTCGTGGTTGCGGGCTCCTACGAGCAGTACTTC TRBV28 . TRBJ2-7 .
CASSLGGRETQYF TGTGCCAGCAGTTTGGGAGGGAGGGAGACCCAGTACTTC TRBV28 once TRBJ2-5 TRBD2
CASSLEVAEAFF TGTGCCAGCAGCTTAGAGGTTGCGGAAGCTTTCTTT TRBV11-2 few TRBJ1-1 .
CASRKTGNNQPQHF TGTGCCAGCAGAAAAACAGGGAACAATCAGCCCCAGCATTTT TRBV28 . TRBJ1-5 .
CASSPYRGLEQYF TGTGCCAGCAGCCCTTACAGGGGGCTCGAGCAGTACTTC TRBV11-3 . TRBJ2-7 TRBD1
CASRGQGNTEAFF TGTGCCAGTAGGGGGCAAGGGAACACTGAAGCTTTCTTT TRBV19 . TRBJ1-1 .
CASSARQRGDNEQFF TGTGCCAGCAGCGCTCGCCAGCGGGGGGACAATGAGCAGTTCTTC TRBV11-1 once TRBJ2-1 TRBD2
CASSLSWGPYEQYF TGTGCCAGCAGTTTATCCTGGGGGCCCTACGAGCAGTACTTC TRBV27 . TRBJ2-7 .
CASTRGSTDTQYF TGTGCCAGCACGAGGGGCTCCACAGATACGCAGTATTTT TRBV7-6 . TRBJ2-3 .
CAWSPGGTDTQYF TGTGCCTGGAGTCCAGGAGGCACAGATACGCAGTATTTT TRBV30 . TRBJ2-3 .
CASSPRPQGAGQPQHF TGTGCCAGCAGCCCAAGGCCACAGGGGGCAGGTCAGCCCCAGCATTTT TRBV21-1 . TRBJ1-5 .
CASGSYYEQYF TGTGCCAGCGGCTCCTACTACGAGCAGTACTTC TRBV28 . TRBJ2-7 .